A selection of T cell receptor beta chains follows, all from one sample in a study of control samples from healthy donors and cancer patients. Data came from immunoSEQ multiplex PCR; TCRdb stores just in-frame clones and leaves some out. The sample holds about 88,000 clones; about 92% are singletons and the top ten take around 8.2%. Sequencing was carried out using blood. The source is a man in his late teens or twenties in good health. Both conserved end residues are part of each CDR3.

v_call cdr3_aa
TRBV5-1 CASSLGLAGALTDTQYF
TRBV19 CASSALVRDRGPRHSNQPQHF
TRBV10-3 CAISGTGDSPLHF
TRBV9 CASSVDRAPTLGYTF
TRBV27 CASSDRGYQPQHF
TRBV9 CASSVGAANQPQHF
TRBV7-6 CASSRLLLGRTNTEAFF
TRBV4-3 CASSQDRTNEQFF
TRBV19 CASSPTGVGNQPQHF
TRBV30 CAWSGTGEVGSGYTF
TRBV11-2 CASSLDTGGYTF
TRBV4-1 CASSQVVRRRANYGYTF
TRBV5-6 CASSLDRSQPQHF
TRBV27 CASRSGTEAFF
TRBV5-5 CASSLVLVGVTYEQYF
TRBV7-8 CASSRPGLNTEAFF
TRBV2 CASSRITTDTQYF
TRBV11-2 CASSIPGQMNTEAFF
TRBV5-4 CASSPGTSGGARTDTQYF
TRBV12-3/TRBV12-4 CASRQGDAYGYTF
TRBV30 CAWSLQGSNQPQHF
TRBV7-3 CASSMDRDTEAFF
TRBV29-1 CSAFRGTEAFF
TRBV30 CAWTARSNTEAFF
TRBV5-6 CASSLEGQGAQPQHF
TRBV19 CASIGGPYGYGYTF